This T cell receptor beta chain was identified in a study of metastatic and nonmetastatic thyroid tumors. No patient received treatment before thyroid surgery. This clone has ten or more counts. From the PCR reads, TCRdb re-called clones with MiXCR. The profile shows 30,000 to 45,000 clones, roughly 20% of them singletons. This CDR3 is 14 amino acids long. CDR1 and CDR2 from the germline V gene are WSHSY and SAAADI. Trimming stripped 0 bases from V and 2 bases from J, with 7 bases between. The chain carries TRBV10-2 and TRBJ2-5, with a tentative D call TRBD2 (6 bases). Sequenced material: blood. The clonotype originates from a female donor with papillary thyroid cancer or a benign thyroid nodule (not recorded which). Some clones in this sample may be carry-over from other donors' samples. CDR3 sequence reads: CASSESSGQETQYF. In DNA form, the CDR3 reads TGCGCCAGCAGTGAGTCTAGCGGTCAAGAGACCCAGTACTTC.